What follows are 20 T cell receptor beta chains derived from one specimen sequenced in a study of cytomegalovirus exposure and HLA in healthy donors. Profiled with immunoSEQ multiplex PCR; TCRdb holds only in-frame clones, not every one. The repertoire holds a few hundred thousand clones, with roughly 85% as singletons. Material: PBMCs. These receptors came from a woman aged 18-29 years in good health and CMV-seronegative.

The chain combines TRBV11-2 with TRBJ2-7; 10 bases fit TRBD1. The germline gives CDR1 SGHAT, CDR2 FQNNGV. The CDR3 totals 15 residues. V dropped 2 bases and J dropped 6; count of bases not matched to a gene: 7. CDR3 region: CASSLQGQGYPEQYF. In DNA, the CDR3 is TGTGCCAGCAGCTTACAGGGACAGGGGTATCCCGAGCAGTACTTC.

This chain joins TRBV10-3 and TRBJ1-5; D unclear. V gave up 2 bases and J gave up 6 bases, with 14 bases separating them. The germline V gene encodes CDR1 ENHRY and CDR2 SYGVKD. The CDR3 runs to 15 residues. The CDR3 region has the DNA TGTGCCATCAGTGAGGAGACACCAAGCCTTCAGCCCCAGCATTTT. This codes for CAISEETPSLQPQHF.

There are a few counts of this clone. The chain is built from TRBV10-1 and TRBJ2-2; D is ambiguous. Looked up from germline, CDR1 is WNHNN and CDR2 is SYGVQD (reference sequence). Between the trimmed V and J ends, which lost 0 bases and 5 bases, there was a span of 10 bases. This CDR3 is built from 15 residues. The CDR3: CASSESPEQTGELFF. As DNA, the CDR3 is TGCGCCAGCAGTGAGTCTCCAGAACAGACCGGGGAGCTGTTTTTT.

J is TRBJ2-7 and V is TRBV11-2, with a weak D call TRBD1 (5 bases). The CDR3 sequence is 18 residues long. In germline, CDR1 is SGHAT, CDR2 FQNNGV. Trimming shortened V by 3 bases and J by 1 base, and 22 bases separated the two germline ends. The CDR3 DNA sequence: TGTGCCAGCAGCTTCCCCATAGGGGCTCCCGACCTTTCCTACGAGCAGTACTTC. This encodes CASSFPIGAPDLSYEQYF.

The gene calls are TRBV27 and TRBJ2-7, with TRBD1 identical over 11 bases. The trim removed 3 bases at V and 7 bases at J, leaving 5 bases unmatched. This CDR3 contains 14 residues. Germline V CDR1 and CDR2: MNHEY, SMNVEV (reference sequence). The CDR3 region is CASSLGQGGPEQYF. The CDR3, as DNA: TGTGCCAGCAGTTTGGGACAGGGGGGCCCAGAGCAGTACTTC.

This chain connects TRBV19 to TRBJ1-1; the match to TRBD1 covers 7 bases. With 3 bases clipped from V and 3 bases from J, the junction kept 4 bases outside the gene matches. CDR3 length: 14 residues. Germline V CDR1 and CDR2: LNHDA, SQIVND (reference sequence). CDR3 DNA: TGTGCCAGTAGTATCAGGGGGAAGGACACTGAAGCTTTCTTT. This sequence encodes CASSIRGKDTEAFF.

J is TRBJ2-1 and V is TRBV11-2; 9 nucleotides align to TRBD2. The junction had 11 bases not matched to a gene; V was cut back by 5 bases and J by 6 bases. There are 16 residues in the CDR3. The germline CDR1 and CDR2 sequences are SGHAT and FQNNGV. The CDR3 region is CASSLSLSGSINEQFF. The DNA for the CDR3 is TGTGCCAGCAGCCTTTCCCTTAGCGGGAGCATCAATGAGCAGTTCTTC.

V and J are TRBV5-1 and TRBJ2-7; TRBD1 is a possible D gene (5 bases). The ends were cut back, 4 bases at V and 5 bases at J, with 19 bases in the middle. This CDR3 comprises 15 residues. Germline V gene sequence: CDR1 SGHRS, CDR2 YFSETQ. The CDR3 region has the DNA TGCGCCAGCAGCCTCCGGACACCCTCCTTTAACGAGCAGTACTTC. It encodes CASSLRTPSFNEQYF.

This sequence joins TRBV6-1 and TRBJ1-1; 8 positions agree with TRBD1. The CDR3 has 14 amino acids. CDR1 is MNHNS, CDR2 SASEGT, per germline. V was clipped by 5 bases and J by 4 bases; unmatched bases: 6. DNA for the CDR3: TGTGCCAGCAGTCGGGGACAGGAGGGCACTGAAGCTTTCTTT. Encoded protein: CASSRGQEGTEAFF.

The CDR3 nucleotides are TGTGCCAGCAGGCCCGGGTGGGCGGGGGGCACGAACACCGGGGAGCTGTTTTTT. Residues: CASRPGWAGGTNTGELFF. The chain employs TRBV2 and TRBJ2-2; 8 bases match TRBD2. Germline CDR1 SNHLY, CDR2 FYNNEI. CDR3 length: 18 amino acids. With 6 bases clipped from V and 0 bases from J, the junction kept 12 bases outside the gene matches.

This clone showed up just a few times. The CDR3 DNA is TGTGCCACTCCGGGACAGGACACTAACTATGGCTACACCTTC. Its translation is CATPGQDTNYGYTF. The chain has TRBV27 and TRBJ1-2; 8 positions match TRBD1. CDR3 length: 14 amino acids. Looked up from germline, CDR1 is MNHEY and CDR2 is SMNVEV (reference sequence). The V gene end was trimmed by 10 bases and the J gene end by 0 bases; junction bases not matched to a gene: 7.

This clone was detected once. CDR3 region: CASSRGSSYNEQFF. Here the CDR3 DNA reads TGTGCCAGCAGTAGGGGTAGCTCCTACAATGAGCAGTTCTTC. This chain joins TRBV27 and TRBJ2-1; TRBD1 might be the D (5 bases). V lost 5 bases to trimming and J lost 0 bases, with 8 bases between them. The CDR3 contains 14 residues. Looked up from germline, CDR1 is MNHEY and CDR2 is SMNVEV (reference sequence).

The rearrangement uses TRBV7-9 and TRBJ2-6; TRBD1 aligns across 7 bases. This CDR3 is built from 15 residues. Per germline, CDR1 SEHNR and CDR2 FQNEAQ (reference sequence). V gave up 8 bases and J gave up 1 base; unmatched junction bases: 5. The CDR3 spells CASGTDRSGANVLTF. DNA for the CDR3: TGTGCCAGCGGGACAGACCGTTCTGGGGCCAACGTCCTGACTTTC.

This sequence joins TRBV10-2 and TRBJ1-1; 7 bases match TRBD1. With 3 bases clipped from V and 2 bases from J, the junction kept 6 bases outside the gene matches. The CDR3 has 15 amino acids. Germline loops: CDR1 WSHSY, CDR2 SAAADI. CDR3 nucleotide sequence: TGCGCCAGCAGTGACCCCGGGACAGCTAACACTGAAGCTTTCTTT. Encoded protein: CASSDPGTANTEAFF.

The chain carries TRBV6-6 and TRBJ2-3; 10 nucleotides match TRBD2. CDR3 length: 15 residues. Germline-derived CDR1 and CDR2 are MNHNY and SVGAGI (reference sequence). J lost 3 bases, V lost 6 bases, and 6 bases had no gene match. The CDR3 sequence is CASSRLLAGTDTQYF. The CDR3, as DNA: TGTGCCAGCAGCCGCCTACTAGCGGGAACAGATACGCAGTATTTT.

The V call is TRBV7-8, the J call TRBJ2-2; no reliable D call. Germline V gene lookup returns CDR1 SGHVS and CDR2 FQNEAQ. The CDR3 loop spans 18 amino acids. With 4 bases removed from V and 6 bases from J, the gap between germline ends came to 24 bases. The chain's CDR3 is CASSSLRSLIPSAGELFF. CDR3 DNA: TGTGCCAGCAGCTCCCTAAGATCCTTGATTCCTTCCGCCGGGGAGCTGTTTTTT.

This chain joins TRBV6-1 and TRBJ1-1; D gene unclear. V was trimmed by 2 bases and J by 7 bases, leaving 17 bases between them. The CDR3 totals 15 residues. Germline V CDR1 and CDR2: MNHNS, SASEGT. Written as DNA, the CDR3 is TGTGCCAGCAGTGAAAGGTCTGTCCCGGCGGATGAAGCTTTCTTT. It translates to CASSERSVPADEAFF.

The gene calls are TRBV7-2 and TRBJ2-7; 7 nucleotides agree with TRBD2. From germline, CDR1 is SGHTA and CDR2 FQGNSA. The CDR3 spans 15 residues. V gave up 5 bases and J gave up 2 bases; unmatched junction bases: 9. CDR3 amino acids: CASSVSREVAYEQYF. The CDR3 DNA follows: TGTGCCAGCAGCGTTAGCCGGGAGGTCGCCTACGAGCAGTACTTC.

This chain uses TRBV27 with TRBJ2-7; 11 bases line up with TRBD2. The CDR3 consists of 17 residues. The germline V gene has CDR1 MNHEY and CDR2 SMNVEV (reference sequence). With V trimmed by 6 bases and J by 0 bases, 10 bases remained unmatched. This CDR3 is CASSPNPGLAASYEQYF. In nucleotides, the CDR3 is TGTGCCAGCAGCCCTAATCCGGGACTAGCGGCCTCCTACGAGCAGTACTTC.

The chain is built from TRBV19 and TRBJ2-7; the match to TRBD2 covers 7 bases. V dropped 5 bases and J dropped 6; count of bases not matched to a gene: 7. Germline assignment: CDR1 LNHDA and CDR2 SQIVND (reference sequence). CDR3 length equals 13 residues. The CDR3 sequence: CASSSPGLGEQYF. The CDR3 bases are TGTGCCAGTAGTTCCCCCGGACTAGGCGAGCAGTACTTC.